The 10 T cell receptor beta chains reported below all come from one sample, sequenced in a study of control samples from healthy donors and cancer patients. Clones were sequenced by immunoSEQ multiplex PCR, and TCRdb holds only the in-frame ones, with some missing. The data show 100,000 to 150,000 clones, around 86% seen once. Sequences were obtained from blood. These receptors were taken from a man aged 35 to 55 in good health.

This clone was seen once. The chain links TRBV6-2 or TRBV6-3 to TRBJ1-1; D perhaps matches TRBD1 (5 bases). This CDR3 region has 15 residues. Germline assignment: CDR1 MNHEY and CDR2 SVGEGT. V lost 2 bases and J 0 bases, leaving 10 bases between the germline ends. The CDR3 DNA is TGTGCCAGCAGTTACGGGGGGAGCATGAACACTGAAGCTTTCTTT. Protein product: CASSYGGSMNTEAFF.

The rearrangement joins TRBV7-9 to TRBJ2-2; D is uncertain. CDR3 length equals 16 residues. Between the trimmed V and J ends, which lost 1 base and 3 bases, there was a span of 12 bases. CDR1 is SEHNR, CDR2 FQNEAQ, per germline (reference sequence). The CDR3 sequence: CASSLVGLAHTGELFF. The CDR3 nucleotides are TGTGCCAGCAGCTTAGTGGGCTTAGCACACACCGGGGAGCTGTTTTTT.

CDR3 protein: CASTRGQERNTIYF. CDR3 nucleotides: TGTGCCAGCACCAGGGGGCAAGAAAGAAACACCATATATTTT. The V gene is TRBV3-1 (or the pseudogene TRBV3-2), the J gene TRBJ1-3, with 8 bases aligning to TRBD1. The CDR3 runs to 14 residues. Looked up from germline, CDR1 is LGHDT and CDR2 is YNNKEL (reference sequence). The ends lost 7 bases at V and 5 bases at J; junction bases unmatched: 7.

The chain uses TRBV6-2 or TRBV6-3 and TRBJ2-1; D may be TRBD1 (5 bases). The V gene's germline CDR1 is MNHEY and CDR2 SVGEGT. Trimming removed 5 bases from V and 0 bases from J, with 11 bases in between. CDR3 length: 15 amino acids. The CDR3 loop reads CASSPDSRSYNEQFF. The CDR3 nucleotides are TGTGCCAGCAGTCCCGACAGCCGCTCCTACAATGAGCAGTTCTTC.

The chain employs TRBV18 and TRBJ2-7; D perhaps matches TRBD2 (6 bases). Germline-derived CDR1 and CDR2 are KGHSH and LQKENI. Trimming took off 5 bases at V and 3 bases at J, with 17 bases between the two ends. The CDR3 extends over 15 amino acids. The CDR3 region has the DNA TGTGCCAGCTCATTTATCGCTAGGGACTTCTACGAGCAGTACTTC. Protein: CASSFIARDFYEQYF.

This clone was recorded a few times. This chain connects TRBV30 to TRBJ2-7, with TRBD1 identical over 7 bases. V was pared by 7 bases and J by 2 bases, with 11 bases of the junction left unmatched. This CDR3 has 14 residues. Germline loops: CDR1 GTSNPN, CDR2 SVGIG (reference sequence). CDR3 sequence: CAFSLGTVTYEQYF. CDR3 bases: TGTGCCTTTTCTTTAGGGACAGTAACCTACGAGCAGTACTTC. Together with reference TRBV30 and TRBJ2-7, the CDR3 gives the full variable domain: SQTIHQWPATLVQPVGSPLSLECTVEGTSNPNLYWYRQAAGRGLQLLFYSVGIGQISSEVPQNLSASRPQDRQFILSSKKLLLSDSGFYLCAFSLGTVTYEQYFGPGTRLTVT.

The rearrangement uses TRBV24-1 and TRBJ1-2; unclear D gene. CDR3 length: 14 amino acids. Germline values: CDR1 KGHDR, CDR2 SFDVKD. The V gene lost 4 bases and the J gene lost 6 bases, with 14 bases spanning the gap. CDR3: CATSDLDPSDGYTF. CDR3 in DNA: TGTGCCACCAGTGACCTCGATCCCTCGGATGGCTACACCTTC.

The CDR3 protein is CATRTGTYEQYF. The DNA for the CDR3 is TGTGCCACTAGGACAGGGACCTACGAGCAGTACTTC. This sequence joins TRBV28 and TRBJ2-7; TRBD1 aligns across 8 bases. The germline V gene encodes CDR1 MDHEN and CDR2 SYDVKM. The CDR3 totals 12 residues. Losses at the gene ends were 10 bases for V and 2 bases for J; bases not matched to a gene: 4. Variable domain in full (rest from reference TRBV28 and TRBJ2-7): DVKVTQSSRYLVKRTGEKVFLECVQDMDHENMFWYRQDPGLGLRLIYFSYDVKMKEKGDIPEGYSVSREKKERFSLILESASTNQTSMYLCATRTGTYEQYFGPGTRLTVT.

As for this clone: This may stem from a read error, because a much larger clone lies one nucleotide away. Other DNA sequences in this specimen translate into the identical CDR3. V is TRBV12-3 or TRBV12-4 and J is TRBJ1-2; tentative D call: TRBD1 (5 bases). This CDR3 region has 12 residues. V dropped 3 bases and J dropped 4 bases, with 6 bases sitting between them. The chain's CDR3 is CASSFGGYGYTF. For the CDR3, the DNA is TGTGCCAGCAGTTTCGGGGGCTATGGCTACACCTTC.

The chain carries TRBV6-5 and TRBJ2-7, with D unresolved. There are 11 residues in the CDR3. The germline CDR1 and CDR2 sequences are MNHEY and SVGAGI. Trimming removed 7 bases from V and 2 bases from J, with 6 bases in between. CDR3 sequence: CASKGPYEQYF. The DNA of the CDR3 is TGTGCCAGCAAAGGCCCCTACGAGCAGTACTTC.